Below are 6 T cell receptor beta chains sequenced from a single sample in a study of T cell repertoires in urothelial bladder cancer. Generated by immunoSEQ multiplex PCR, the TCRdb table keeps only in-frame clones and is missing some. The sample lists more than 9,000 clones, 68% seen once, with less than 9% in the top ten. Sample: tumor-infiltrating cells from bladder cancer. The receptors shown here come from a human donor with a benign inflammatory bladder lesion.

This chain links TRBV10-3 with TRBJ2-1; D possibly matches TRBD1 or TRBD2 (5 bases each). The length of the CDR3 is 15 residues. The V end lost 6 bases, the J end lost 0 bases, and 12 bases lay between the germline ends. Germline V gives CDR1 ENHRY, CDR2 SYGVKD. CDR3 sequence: CAIRDGTASYNEQFF. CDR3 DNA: TGTGCCATCAGGGACGGGACGGCCTCCTACAATGAGCAGTTCTTC.

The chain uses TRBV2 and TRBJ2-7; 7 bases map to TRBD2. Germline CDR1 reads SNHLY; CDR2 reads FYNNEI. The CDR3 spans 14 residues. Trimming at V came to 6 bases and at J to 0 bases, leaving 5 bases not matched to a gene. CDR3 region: CASRGGEFSYEQYF. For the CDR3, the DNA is TGTGCCAGCAGGGGGGGGGAGTTCTCCTACGAGCAGTACTTC.

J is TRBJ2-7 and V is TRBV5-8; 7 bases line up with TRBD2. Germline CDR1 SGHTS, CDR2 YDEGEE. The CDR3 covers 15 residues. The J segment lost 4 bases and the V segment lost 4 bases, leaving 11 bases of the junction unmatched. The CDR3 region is CASSPRGGLLYEQYF. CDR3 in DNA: TGTGCCAGCAGCCCGAGGGGAGGGTTGTTGTACGAGCAGTACTTC.

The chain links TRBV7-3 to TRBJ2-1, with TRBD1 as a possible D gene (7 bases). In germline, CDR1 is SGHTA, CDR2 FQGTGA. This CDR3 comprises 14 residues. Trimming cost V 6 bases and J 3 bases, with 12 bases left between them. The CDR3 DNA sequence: TGTGCCAGCAGACCTCAGGGGGGCTACAATGAGCAGTTCTTC. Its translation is CASRPQGGYNEQFF.

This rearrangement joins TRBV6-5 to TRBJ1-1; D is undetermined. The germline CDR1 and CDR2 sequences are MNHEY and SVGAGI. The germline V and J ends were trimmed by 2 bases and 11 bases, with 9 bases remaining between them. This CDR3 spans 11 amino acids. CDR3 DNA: TGTGCCAGCAGTTACGCGGGCGACGCTTTCTTT. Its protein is CASSYAGDAFF.

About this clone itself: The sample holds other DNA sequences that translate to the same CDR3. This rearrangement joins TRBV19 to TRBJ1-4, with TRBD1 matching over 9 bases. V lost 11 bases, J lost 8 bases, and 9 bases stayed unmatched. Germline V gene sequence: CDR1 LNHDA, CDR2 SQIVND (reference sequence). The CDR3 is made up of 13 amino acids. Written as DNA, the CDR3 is TGTGCCTGTTGGGACAGGGAGGGCGAAAAACTGTTTTTT. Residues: CACWDREGEKLFF.